These 14 T cell receptor beta chains share one sample of origin, sequenced in a study of cytomegalovirus exposure and HLA in healthy donors. PCR primers comprised 60 Vbeta and 13 Jbeta primers. TCRdb's table, derived via immunoSEQ multiplex PCR, lists solely in-frame clones and lacks some. In the table there are 150,000 to 200,000 clones, more than 60% of which are singletons. Sequencing was performed on PBMCs. These receptors all come from a woman aged 40 to 55 in good health and CMV-seropositive.

The V gene is TRBV11-1, the J gene TRBJ2-7, with 7 nucleotides matching TRBD2. Germline V gives CDR1 SGHAT, CDR2 FQDESV (reference sequence). CDR3 size: 15 residues. With 1 base clipped from V and 2 bases from J, the junction kept 5 bases outside the gene matches. The CDR3 sequence is CASSLDGGSTYEQYF. As DNA, the CDR3 is TGTGCCAGCAGCTTAGACGGCGGGAGCACCTACGAGCAGTACTTC.

The chain links TRBV10-1 to TRBJ2-5; D perhaps matches TRBD1 (6 bases). Germline assignment: CDR1 WNHNN and CDR2 SYGVQD (reference sequence). V was trimmed by 6 bases and J by 5 bases, leaving 13 bases between them. This CDR3 region has 13 residues. This chain's CDR3 is CASRASGVETQYF. The CDR3 bases are TGCGCCAGCAGGGCATCAGGGGTGGAGACCCAGTACTTC.

The genes are TRBV27 and TRBJ1-5; maybe TRBD1 (5 bases). Germline CDR1 is MNHEY and CDR2 is SMNVEV (reference sequence). Trimming left V 4 bases short and J 9 bases short, with 13 bases between. The CDR3 length is 13 residues. As DNA, the CDR3 is TGTGCCAGCAGTTCGTTTGACAGCCGGCCCCAGCATTTT. Protein sequence: CASSSFDSRPQHF.

CDR3: CASSLMDRGVGNTIYF. CDR3 DNA: TGTGCCAGCAGTTTGATGGACAGGGGAGTTGGAAACACCATATATTTT. V gene TRBV28 combines with J gene TRBJ1-3, with 9 bases lining up with TRBD1. Germline V CDR1 and CDR2: MDHEN, SYDVKM. The V gene end was trimmed by 3 bases and the J gene end by 3 bases; junction bases not matched to a gene: 6. The CDR3 contains 16 residues.

This clone occurred a few times. V gene TRBV25-1 combines with J gene TRBJ2-5; 10 nucleotides agree with TRBD1. The V gene end was trimmed by 10 bases and the J gene end by 5 bases; junction bases not matched to a gene: 10. Germline assignment: CDR1 MGHDK and CDR2 SYGVNS. CDR3 length equals 14 residues. CDR3 sequence: CATEDRGLGETQYF. The CDR3 DNA sequence: TGTGCCACCGAAGACAGGGGGCTCGGGGAGACCCAGTACTTC.

In this sample, this clone turned up a few times. The chain is built from TRBV2 and TRBJ2-3; 7 bases agree with TRBD2. The CDR3 is 15 amino acids. V lost 4 bases, J lost 0 bases, and 4 bases stayed unmatched. The germline CDR1 and CDR2 sequences are SNHLY and FYNNEI. CDR3 amino acids: CASSGLAPSTDTQYF. The CDR3 region has the DNA TGTGCCAGCAGTGGACTAGCACCTAGCACAGATACGCAGTATTTT.

This clone was counted a single time. In DNA form, the CDR3 reads TGTGCCAGCAGCTGGATGGGCCCCACAGATACGCAGTATTTT. It yields the protein CASSWMGPTDTQYF. This chain links TRBV13 with TRBJ2-3; D unclear. The CDR3 contains 14 residues. Germline lookup yields CDR1 PRHDT and CDR2 FYEKMQ (reference sequence). V gave up 4 bases and J gave up 2 bases, with 10 bases separating them.

The chain links TRBV28 to TRBJ1-6; 9 positions match TRBD1. This CDR3 has 15 residues. Trimming at V came to 6 bases and at J to 7 bases, leaving 7 bases not matched to a gene. CDR1 MDHEN and CDR2 SYDVKM come from the germline V gene. DNA of the CDR3: TGTGCCAGCAGCGCCGGGACAGGGTCCAATTCACCCCTCCACTTT. This encodes CASSAGTGSNSPLHF.

This chain links TRBV2 with TRBJ2-3, with 7 positions matching TRBD1. The V gene end was trimmed by 7 bases and the J gene end by 0 bases; junction bases not matched to a gene: 4. Germline-derived CDR1 and CDR2 are SNHLY and FYNNEI. The CDR3 runs 14 residues. CDR3 nucleotide sequence: TGTGCCAGCAAAGGGGACAGTAGCACAGATACGCAGTATTTT. Protein: CASKGDSSTDTQYF.

For the CDR3, the DNA is TGCGCCAGCAGCTACGGACAGTCTGAAGCTTTCTTT. This sequence encodes CASSYGQSEAFF. This chain uses TRBV4-3 with TRBJ1-1; possible D gene TRBD1, 6 bases. Germline assignment: CDR1 LGHNA and CDR2 YSLEER. The CDR3 contains 12 residues. V was trimmed by 5 bases and J by 6 bases, leaving 10 bases between them.

The rearrangement uses TRBV7-9 and TRBJ2-7, with 7 bases lining up with TRBD1. The V segment lost 5 bases and the J segment 2 bases; nucleotides outside the gene matches: 12. The CDR3 consists of 16 residues. CDR1 is SEHNR and CDR2 is FQNEAQ in the germline V gene (reference sequence). Here the CDR3 reads CASSKGGAFRTYEQYF. CDR3 sequence (DNA): TGTGCCAGCAGCAAAGGGGGCGCGTTCCGGACCTACGAGCAGTACTTC. Full variable domain (rest looked up from reference TRBV7-9 and TRBJ2-7): DTGVSQNPRHKITKRGQNVTFRCDPISEHNRLYWYRQTLGQGPEFLTYFQNEAQLEKSRLLSDRFSAERPKGSFSTLEIQRTEQGDSAMYLCASSKGGAFRTYEQYFGPGTRLTVT.

V usage is TRBV7-2 and J usage is TRBJ2-5; D gene unclear. Germline V gene sequence: CDR1 SGHTA, CDR2 FQGNSA. The germline V and J ends were trimmed by 3 bases and 2 bases, with 16 bases remaining between them. The CDR3 totals 16 residues. The CDR3 DNA follows: TGTGCCAGCAGCTTTTACACGGGTGGAACTCAAGAGACCCAGTACTTC. This encodes CASSFYTGGTQETQYF.

This clone was seen a single time. This chain connects TRBV10-3 to TRBJ2-1, with TRBD1 identical over 9 bases. CDR1 is ENHRY, CDR2 SYGVKD, per germline. With 6 bases clipped from V and 8 bases from J, the junction kept 8 bases outside the gene matches. The CDR3 length is 14 residues. CDR3 loop: CAISSGTGSYEQFF. The CDR3 nucleotides are TGTGCCATCAGCTCCGGGACAGGGAGTTATGAGCAGTTCTTC.

This sequence joins TRBV10-3 and TRBJ2-1; D is perhaps TRBD2 (5 bases). Germline loops: CDR1 ENHRY, CDR2 SYGVKD. V shed 6 bases and J shed 5 bases, with 14 bases lying between them. The CDR3 has 14 residues. CDR3 loop: CAISAHPRDNEQFF. CDR3 nucleotides: TGTGCCATCAGCGCCCACCCGCGGGACAATGAGCAGTTCTTC.